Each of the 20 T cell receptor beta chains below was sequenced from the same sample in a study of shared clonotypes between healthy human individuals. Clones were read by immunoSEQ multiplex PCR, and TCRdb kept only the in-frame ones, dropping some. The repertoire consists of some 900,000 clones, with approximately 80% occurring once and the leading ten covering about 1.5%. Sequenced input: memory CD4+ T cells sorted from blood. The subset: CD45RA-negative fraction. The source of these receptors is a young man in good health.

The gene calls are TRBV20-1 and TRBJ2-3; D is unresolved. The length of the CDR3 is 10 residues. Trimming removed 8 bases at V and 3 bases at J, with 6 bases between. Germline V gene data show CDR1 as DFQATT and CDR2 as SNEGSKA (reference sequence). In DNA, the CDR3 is TGCAGTTTTTGGACAGATACGCAGTATTTT. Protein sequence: CSFWTDTQYF.

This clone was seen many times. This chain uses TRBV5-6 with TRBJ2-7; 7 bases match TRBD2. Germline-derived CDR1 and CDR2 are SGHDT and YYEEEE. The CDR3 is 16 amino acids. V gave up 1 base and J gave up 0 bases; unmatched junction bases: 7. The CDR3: CASSLLGGGNSYEQYF. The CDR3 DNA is TGTGCCAGCAGCTTGTTGGGCGGGGGAAACTCCTACGAGCAGTACTTC.

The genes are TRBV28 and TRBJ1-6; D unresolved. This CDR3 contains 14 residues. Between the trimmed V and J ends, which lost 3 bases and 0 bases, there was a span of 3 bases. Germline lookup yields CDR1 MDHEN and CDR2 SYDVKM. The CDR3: CASSFLSYNSPLHF. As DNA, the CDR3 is TGTGCCAGCAGTTTTCTCTCCTATAATTCACCCCTCCACTTT.

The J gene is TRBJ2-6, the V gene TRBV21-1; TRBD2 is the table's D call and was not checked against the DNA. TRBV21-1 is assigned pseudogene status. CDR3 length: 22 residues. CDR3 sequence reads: CASSKAGVGKDTRIRGANVLTF. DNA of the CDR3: TGTGCCAGCAGCAAAGCCGGAGTTGGGAAGGATACTAGGATCCGGGGGGCCAACGTCCTGACTTTC.

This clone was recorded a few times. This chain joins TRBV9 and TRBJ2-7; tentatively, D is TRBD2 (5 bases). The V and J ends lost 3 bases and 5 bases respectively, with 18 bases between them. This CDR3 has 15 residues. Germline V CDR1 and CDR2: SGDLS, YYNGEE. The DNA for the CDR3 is TGTGCCAGCAGCGCCCCAACGGGGTGGGAGAACGAGCAGTACTTC. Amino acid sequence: CASSAPTGWENEQYF.

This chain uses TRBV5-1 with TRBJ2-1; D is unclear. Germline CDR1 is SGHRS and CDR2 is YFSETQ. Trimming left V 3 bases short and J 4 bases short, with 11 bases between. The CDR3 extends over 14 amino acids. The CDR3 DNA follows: TGCGCCAGCAGCTCATCCCCCGATTACAATGAGCAGTTCTTC. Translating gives CASSSSPDYNEQFF.

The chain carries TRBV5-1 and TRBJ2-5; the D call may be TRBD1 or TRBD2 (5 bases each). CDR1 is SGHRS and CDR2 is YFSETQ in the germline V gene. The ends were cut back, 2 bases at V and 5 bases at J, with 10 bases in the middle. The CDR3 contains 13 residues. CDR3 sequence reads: CASSFPGRETQYF. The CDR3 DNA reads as TGCGCCAGCAGCTTTCCGGGGCGCGAGACCCAGTACTTC.

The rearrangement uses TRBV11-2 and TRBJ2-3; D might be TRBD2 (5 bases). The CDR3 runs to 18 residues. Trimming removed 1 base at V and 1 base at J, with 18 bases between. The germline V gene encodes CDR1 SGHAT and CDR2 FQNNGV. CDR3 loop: CASSLGTAGGFGTDTQYF. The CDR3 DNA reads TGTGCCAGCAGCTTAGGCACCGCGGGTGGGTTCGGCACAGATACGCAGTATTTT.

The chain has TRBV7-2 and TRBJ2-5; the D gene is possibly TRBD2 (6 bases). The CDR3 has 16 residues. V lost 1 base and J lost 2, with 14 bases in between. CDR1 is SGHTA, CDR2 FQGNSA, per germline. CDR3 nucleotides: TGTGCCAGCAGCTTAGTAGGGCGGGATGTTCAAGAGACCCAGTACTTC. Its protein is CASSLVGRDVQETQYF.

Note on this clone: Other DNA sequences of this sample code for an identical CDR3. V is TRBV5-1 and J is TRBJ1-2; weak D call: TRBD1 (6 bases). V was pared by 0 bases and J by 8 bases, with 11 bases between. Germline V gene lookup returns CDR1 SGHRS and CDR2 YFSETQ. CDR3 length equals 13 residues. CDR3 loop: CASSLEQGYGYTF. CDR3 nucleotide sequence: TGCGCCAGCAGCTTGGAACAGGGATACGGCTACACCTTC.

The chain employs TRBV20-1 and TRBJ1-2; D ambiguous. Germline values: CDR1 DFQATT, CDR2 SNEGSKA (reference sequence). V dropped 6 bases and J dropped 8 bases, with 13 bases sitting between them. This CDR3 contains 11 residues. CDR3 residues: CSAPLSGGYTF. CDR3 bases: TGCAGTGCCCCGTTGTCTGGAGGCTACACCTTC.

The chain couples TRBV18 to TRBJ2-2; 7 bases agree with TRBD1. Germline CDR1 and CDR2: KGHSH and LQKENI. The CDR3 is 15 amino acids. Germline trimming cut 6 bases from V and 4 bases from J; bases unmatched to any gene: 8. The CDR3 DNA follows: TGTGCCAGCTCGAGACAGGGTTCGCGCACCGGGGAGCTGTTTTTT. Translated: CASSRQGSRTGELFF.

CDR3 amino acids: CASRRTGANTGELFF. Written as DNA, the CDR3 is TGTGCCAGCAGACGGACAGGGGCGAACACCGGGGAGCTGTTTTTT. J is TRBJ2-2 and V is TRBV9; 9 nucleotides agree with TRBD1. Germline trimming cut 5 bases from V and 0 bases from J; bases unmatched to any gene: 2. The CDR3 spans 15 residues. CDR1 is SGDLS and CDR2 is YYNGEE in the germline V gene. Based on the CDR3 plus reference TRBV9 and TRBJ2-2, the full variable domain is DSGVTQTPKHLITATGQRVTLRCSPRSGDLSVYWYQQSLDQGLQFLIQYYNGEERAKGNILERFSAQQFPDLHSELNLSSLELGDSALYFCASRRTGANTGELFFGEGSRLTVL.

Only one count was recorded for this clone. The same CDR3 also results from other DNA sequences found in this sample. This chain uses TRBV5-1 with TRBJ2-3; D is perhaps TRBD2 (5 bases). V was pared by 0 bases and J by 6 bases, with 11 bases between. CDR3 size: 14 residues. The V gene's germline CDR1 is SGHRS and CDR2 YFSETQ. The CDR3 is CASSLAGVRDTQYF. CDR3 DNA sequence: TGCGCCAGCAGCTTGGCCGGGGTGAGGGATACGCAGTATTTT.

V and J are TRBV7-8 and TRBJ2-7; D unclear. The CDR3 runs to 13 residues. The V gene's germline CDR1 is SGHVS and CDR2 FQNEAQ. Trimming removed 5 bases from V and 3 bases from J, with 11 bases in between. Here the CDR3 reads CASSITDGYEQYF. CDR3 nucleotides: TGTGCCAGCAGCATTACCGACGGCTACGAGCAGTACTTC.

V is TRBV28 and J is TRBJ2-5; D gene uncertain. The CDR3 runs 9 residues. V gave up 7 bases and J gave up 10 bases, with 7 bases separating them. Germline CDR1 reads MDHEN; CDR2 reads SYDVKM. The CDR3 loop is CASKKGQYF. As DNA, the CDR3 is TGTGCCAGCAAGAAAGGCCAGTACTTC.

The CDR3 here is CASTLDRSSYNEQFF. In nucleotides, the CDR3 is TGTGCCAGCACCCTCGACAGGAGCTCCTACAATGAGCAGTTCTTC. The chain uses TRBV6-1 and TRBJ2-1; TRBD1 is a possible D gene (6 bases). The CDR3 extends over 15 amino acids. The germline CDR1 and CDR2 sequences are MNHNS and SASEGT. With 7 bases removed from V and 0 bases from J, the gap between germline ends came to 13 bases.

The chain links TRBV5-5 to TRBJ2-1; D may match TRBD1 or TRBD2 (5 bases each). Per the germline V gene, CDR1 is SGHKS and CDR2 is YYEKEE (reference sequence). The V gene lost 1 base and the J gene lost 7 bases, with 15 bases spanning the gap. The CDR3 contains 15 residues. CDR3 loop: CASSLLQYEGNEQFF. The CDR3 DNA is TGTGCCAGCAGCTTGCTCCAGTATGAGGGGAATGAGCAGTTCTTC.

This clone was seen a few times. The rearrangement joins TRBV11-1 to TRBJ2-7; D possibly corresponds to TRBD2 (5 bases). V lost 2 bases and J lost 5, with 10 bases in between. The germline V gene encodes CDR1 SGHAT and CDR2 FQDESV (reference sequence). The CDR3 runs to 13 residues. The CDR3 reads CASSLSFGDEQYF. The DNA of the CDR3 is TGTGCCAGCAGCTTATCCTTCGGGGACGAGCAGTACTTC.

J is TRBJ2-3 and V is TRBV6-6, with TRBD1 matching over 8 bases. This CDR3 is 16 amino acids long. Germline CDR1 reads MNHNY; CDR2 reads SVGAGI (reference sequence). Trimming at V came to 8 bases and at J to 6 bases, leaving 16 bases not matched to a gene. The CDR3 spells CASSGNVPGGSDTQYF. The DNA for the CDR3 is TGTGCCAGCTCGGGGAATGTACCAGGGGGCTCGGATACGCAGTATTTT.